Listed below are T cell receptor beta chains from one sample, sequenced in a study of Graves' ophthalmopathy and Graves' hyperthyroidism. TCRdb re-called the multiplex PCR reads through MiXCR, storing one row per CDR3 protein. The sample includes about 400,000 distinct CDR3 sequences, 21% of them seen just once. The source material was peripheral blood. The receptors come from a woman between 18 and 29 years old with stable Graves' hyperthyroidism. Both conserved end residues are part of each CDR3. Fields, in order: D gene, V gene, J gene, CDR3 protein. The D gene is left open where the match is weak.

d_call: TRBD1; v_call: TRBV11-2; j_call: TRBJ1-2; cdr3_aa: CASSLGAGGLGYTF
d_call: TRBD2; v_call: TRBV27; j_call: TRBJ2-6; cdr3_aa: CASTPRGGSGANVLTF
d_call: -; v_call: TRBV6-1; j_call: TRBJ1-5; cdr3_aa: CASSGGALGNQPQHF
d_call: TRBD1; v_call: TRBV11-2; j_call: TRBJ1-1; cdr3_aa: CASSLYQRDRGGEEAFF
d_call: TRBD1; v_call: TRBV20-1; j_call: TRBJ2-7; cdr3_aa: CSASRTGGAYEQYF
d_call: TRBD2; v_call: TRBV5-4; j_call: TRBJ2-7; cdr3_aa: CASSALAGGTYEQYF
d_call: -; v_call: TRBV5-1; j_call: TRBJ1-5; cdr3_aa: CASSLGTRTYNQPQHF
d_call: -; v_call: TRBV12-3/TRBV12-4; j_call: TRBJ1-6; cdr3_aa: CASSLTGSLNSPLHF
d_call: -; v_call: TRBV2; j_call: TRBJ2-5; cdr3_aa: CASSRTGPEETQYF
d_call: -; v_call: TRBV7-8; j_call: TRBJ2-4; cdr3_aa: CASSAAIGLGNIKYF
d_call: -; v_call: TRBV7-2; j_call: TRBJ1-2; cdr3_aa: CASSLMDVGYTF
d_call: TRBD1; v_call: TRBV2; j_call: TRBJ1-6; cdr3_aa: CASSETRDRDTF
d_call: TRBD1; v_call: TRBV29-1; j_call: TRBJ1-1; cdr3_aa: CSVMGTGPEAFF
d_call: -; v_call: TRBV12-3/TRBV12-4; j_call: TRBJ1-1; cdr3_aa: CGSSFRGQGTEAFF
d_call: TRBD2; v_call: TRBV13; j_call: TRBJ2-7; cdr3_aa: CASSPRLAGSSYEQYF
d_call: -; v_call: TRBV20-1; j_call: TRBJ2-7; cdr3_aa: CSADKNSYEQYF
d_call: -; v_call: TRBV20-1; j_call: TRBJ2-7; cdr3_aa: CSARDLDSYEQYF
d_call: -; v_call: TRBV24-1; j_call: TRBJ2-7; cdr3_aa: CATSDSTGSRSYEQYF
d_call: TRBD1; v_call: TRBV6-1; j_call: TRBJ1-2; cdr3_aa: CASSGGQFFYGYTF
d_call: TRBD1; v_call: TRBV27; j_call: TRBJ1-2; cdr3_aa: CASSLEFLTGFDGYTF
d_call: -; v_call: TRBV5-6; j_call: TRBJ1-2; cdr3_aa: CASSRPFGPEGYTF
d_call: -; v_call: TRBV20-1; j_call: TRBJ2-5; cdr3_aa: CSALGLDLRETQYF
d_call: -; v_call: TRBV6-5; j_call: TRBJ1-2; cdr3_aa: CASSYVGQPEGYTF
d_call: -; v_call: TRBV20-1; j_call: TRBJ2-4; cdr3_aa: CSASIGLNIQYF
d_call: TRBD2; v_call: TRBV5-1; j_call: TRBJ2-7; cdr3_aa: CASSFAGDRNEQYF
d_call: TRBD1; v_call: TRBV4-1; j_call: TRBJ2-2; cdr3_aa: CASSQTRGGPQSGELFF
d_call: TRBD2; v_call: TRBV6-1; j_call: TRBJ2-5; cdr3_aa: CATTGTRVGAETQYF
d_call: -; v_call: TRBV15; j_call: TRBJ2-5; cdr3_aa: CATSIGGGDQETQYF
d_call: -; v_call: TRBV19; j_call: TRBJ1-5; cdr3_aa: CAVGRQYSNQPQHF
d_call: -; v_call: TRBV29-1; j_call: TRBJ2-5; cdr3_aa: CSVEGGIGMETQYF
d_call: -; v_call: TRBV4-1; j_call: TRBJ1-3; cdr3_aa: CASSQGLGNTIYF
d_call: TRBD2; v_call: TRBV28; j_call: TRBJ2-5; cdr3_aa: CASSLIGLAERRQETQYF
d_call: TRBD1; v_call: TRBV2; j_call: TRBJ2-3; cdr3_aa: CASSLDRGDTQYF
d_call: -; v_call: TRBV29-1; j_call: TRBJ1-2; cdr3_aa: CSVDNRDLNFYGYTF
d_call: -; v_call: TRBV6-5; j_call: TRBJ2-7; cdr3_aa: CASSYGRVGEQYF
d_call: TRBD2; v_call: TRBV6-1; j_call: TRBJ2-7; cdr3_aa: CASRTPGLAGDEQYF
d_call: -; v_call: TRBV2; j_call: TRBJ1-1; cdr3_aa: CASSDIRGLSTEAFF
d_call: -; v_call: TRBV6-2/TRBV6-3; j_call: TRBJ2-7; cdr3_aa: CASSYSLRVAETYEQYF
d_call: -; v_call: TRBV27; j_call: TRBJ1-1; cdr3_aa: CASSPGPGASFF
d_call: -; v_call: TRBV11-2; j_call: TRBJ2-5; cdr3_aa: CASSLMRKETQCF
d_call: -; v_call: TRBV12-3/TRBV12-4; j_call: TRBJ1-5; cdr3_aa: CASSLSGRGSNQPQHF
d_call: TRBD1; v_call: TRBV6-1; j_call: TRBJ2-3; cdr3_aa: CVSSPTGTTDTQYF